A single sample is the source of the 23 T cell receptor beta chains below, sequenced in a study of CD8 T cells in ankylosing spondylitis. TCRdb called the 5' RACE reads again in MiXCR, with one record for every CDR3 protein. The table shows around 230,000 distinct CDR3 sequences, with approximately 9% occurring only once. Sequences were obtained from blood, either unsorted or a sorted T cell fraction (not recorded which). These receptors all stem from a male donor with ankylosing spondylitis or in good health (not recorded which).

In this sample, this clonotype turned up many times. The CDR3 region is CASSIGTGHGYTF. The CDR3, as DNA: TGTGCCAGCAGTATCGGGACAGGACATGGCTACACCTTC. This chain connects TRBV5-6 to TRBJ1-2, with 8 bases fitting TRBD1. The CDR3 covers 13 residues. Germline V gives CDR1 SGHDT, CDR2 YYEEEE. V gave up 5 bases and J gave up 6 bases; unmatched junction bases: 6.

This clonotype was counted many times. The rearrangement links TRBV14 to TRBJ2-7; D gene uncertain. The CDR3 contains 11 residues. With 6 bases removed from V and 5 bases from J, the gap between germline ends came to 8 bases. Germline V gene data show CDR1 as SGHDN and CDR2 as FVKESK. CDR3 sequence reads: CASSRLNEQYF. In DNA form, the CDR3 reads TGTGCCAGCAGTAGGCTGAACGAGCAGTACTTC. Together with reference TRBV14 and TRBJ2-7, the CDR3 gives the full variable domain: EAGVTQFPSHSVIEKGQTVTLRCDPISGHDNLYWYRRVMGKEIKFLLHFVKESKQDESGMPNNRFLAERTGGTYSTLKVQPAELEDSGVYFCASSRLNEQYFGPGTRLTVT.

This clonotype was seen repeatedly, ten times or more. V and J are TRBV20-1 and TRBJ2-7; 10 bases map to TRBD1. The CDR3 runs to 13 residues. Germline V gene sequence: CDR1 DFQATT, CDR2 SNEGSKA (reference sequence). The J segment lost 3 bases and the V segment lost 2 bases, leaving 1 base of the junction unmatched. CDR3 protein: CSARRTGGYEQYF. CDR3 bases: TGCAGTGCTAGAAGGACAGGGGGCTACGAGCAGTACTTC.

This clonotype has only a few counts. The V and J genes are TRBV4-3 and TRBJ2-5; TRBD2 matches 9 bases. Per the germline V gene, CDR1 is LGHNA and CDR2 is YSLEER. The V segment lost 0 bases and the J segment 1 base; nucleotides outside the gene matches: 6. The CDR3 loop spans 17 amino acids. This CDR3 reads CASSQDWASGVQETQYF. CDR3 DNA: TGCGCCAGCAGCCAAGATTGGGCTAGCGGGGTCCAAGAGACCCAGTACTTC.

This clonotype was seen many times. The chain joins TRBV4-2 to TRBJ2-7; D gene unclear. The V gene's germline CDR1 is LGHNA and CDR2 YNFKEQ. The CDR3 runs to 16 residues. V lost 0 bases, J lost 2 bases, and 14 bases lay in between. For the CDR3, the DNA is TGTGCCAGCAGCCAAGATGCTAAAGACTCCCCCTACGAGCAGTACTTC. The encoded protein is CASSQDAKDSPYEQYF.

The chain has TRBV30 and TRBJ1-1, with D unclear. CDR3 length equals 13 residues. V dropped 0 bases and J dropped 4 bases, with 9 bases sitting between them. The V gene's germline CDR1 is GTSNPN and CDR2 SVGIG (reference sequence). CDR3 sequence reads: CAWSVSRPTEAFF. DNA for the CDR3: TGTGCCTGGAGTGTATCCAGACCCACTGAAGCTTTCTTT.

This clonotype has at least ten counts. The chain carries TRBV27 and TRBJ1-2; D uncertain. Germline V CDR1 and CDR2: MNHEY, SMNVEV (reference sequence). V was shortened by 5 bases and J by 2 bases, with 12 bases between the two germline ends. The CDR3 totals 14 residues. This CDR3 reads CASSTSMANYGYTF. The CDR3 DNA is TGTGCCAGCAGTACCTCCATGGCCAACTATGGCTACACCTTC.

This clonotype has at least ten counts. V gene TRBV20-1 combines with J gene TRBJ1-1; D is unclear. Trimming stripped 7 bases from V and 0 bases from J, with 6 bases between. Per the germline V gene, CDR1 is DFQATT and CDR2 is SNEGSKA (reference sequence). This CDR3 comprises 11 residues. In DNA, the CDR3 is TGCAGTGTTCGGGTGAACACTGAAGCTTTCTTT. Translating it yields CSVRVNTEAFF.

This clonotype was counted between two and nine times. This chain links TRBV20-1 with TRBJ2-7; no reliable D call. The germline V and J ends were trimmed by 3 bases and 4 bases, with 10 bases remaining between them. Germline V lookup: CDR1 DFQATT, CDR2 SNEGSKA (reference sequence). The CDR3 is 12 residues long. The CDR3 reads CSASELRYEQYF. CDR3 in DNA: TGCAGTGCTAGCGAGTTGCGGTACGAGCAGTACTTC.

Points on this clonotype: This CDR3 fails to terminate in the conserved phenylalanine or tryptophan, so it likely reflects a read error. This chain connects TRBV10-3 to TRBJ1-1; 8 bases align to TRBD1. V shed 6 bases, J shed 6 bases, and the junction held 9 bases outside the gene matches. The CDR3 is 14 residues long. Germline CDR1 and CDR2: ENHRY and SYGVKD. The CDR3 loop is CAIRERGQDAEAFI. As DNA, the CDR3 is TGTGCCATCAGGGAGAGGGGACAGGATGCTGAAGCTTTCATT.

The table lists this clonotype with many counts. The chain carries TRBV20-1 and TRBJ2-3; TRBD1 might be the D (6 bases). CDR1 is DFQATT, CDR2 SNEGSKA, per germline (reference sequence). V was clipped by 0 bases and J by 1 base, with 11 bases between them. The length of the CDR3 is 15 residues. The CDR3 nucleotides are TGCAGTGCTAGAGATCTGACAGGCGGCACAGATACGCAGTATTTT. This sequence encodes CSARDLTGGTDTQYF.

This clonotype appeared many times. The rearrangement joins TRBV19 to TRBJ1-1; no clear D. Germline values: CDR1 LNHDA, CDR2 SQIVND (reference sequence). V lost 2 bases to trimming and J lost 6 bases, with 7 bases between them. This CDR3 contains 12 residues. The CDR3 reads CASSIRYAEAFF. CDR3 nucleotide sequence: TGTGCCAGTAGTATACGGTACGCTGAAGCTTTCTTT.

This clonotype has a handful of counts. The J gene is TRBJ2-7, the V gene TRBV14; D is undetermined. The CDR3 extends over 14 amino acids. Deletions cut 1 base from V and 5 bases from J, with 12 bases between. Germline lookup yields CDR1 SGHDN and CDR2 FVKESK. The CDR3 region is CASSQGAGFHEQYF. The CDR3 DNA reads as TGTGCCAGCAGCCAAGGCGCCGGGTTCCACGAGCAGTACTTC.

This chain joins TRBV5-1 and TRBJ2-1; 11 bases are shared with TRBD2. V was pared by 4 bases and J by 4 bases, with 7 bases of the junction left unmatched. The CDR3 has 16 amino acids. Germline V CDR1 and CDR2: SGHRS, YFSETQ. The CDR3 DNA follows: TGCGCCAGCAGCCCGCTATCTAGCGGGGGGTACAATGAGCAGTTCTTC. It is translated as CASSPLSSGGYNEQFF.

This clonotype was detected many times. This chain joins TRBV7-9 and TRBJ2-1; TRBD1 agrees at 10 bases. Per germline, CDR1 SEHNR and CDR2 FQNEAQ (reference sequence). The trim removed 3 bases at V and 7 bases at J, leaving 9 bases unmatched. The CDR3 length is 16 residues. The CDR3 protein is CASSLTGGMITNEQFF. The CDR3 DNA sequence: TGTGCCAGCAGCTTGACAGGGGGCATGATCACGAATGAGCAGTTCTTC.

This clonotype was found many times. The CDR3 DNA follows: TGCAGTGCCGGACAGGGGTGGAGAGCTTTCTTT. This translates into CSAGQGWRAFF. The chain links TRBV20-1 to TRBJ1-1, with 9 bases lining up with TRBD1. The J segment lost 10 bases and the V segment lost 6 bases, leaving 6 bases of the junction unmatched. The CDR3 runs to 11 residues. Germline-derived CDR1 and CDR2 are DFQATT and SNEGSKA (reference sequence).

This clonotype was observed many times. The V call is TRBV4-3, the J call TRBJ2-1; 9 nucleotides agree with TRBD2. Germline CDR1 is LGHNA and CDR2 is YSLEER. This CDR3 has 17 residues. J gave up 5 bases and V 0 bases, and 8 bases lay outside the gene matches. For the CDR3, the DNA is TGCGCCAGCAGCCAAGATATCACTAGCGGGCACCACAATGAGCAGTTCTTC. It yields the protein CASSQDITSGHHNEQFF.

This clonotype turned up a few times. The chain employs TRBV4-1 and TRBJ2-1; TRBD1 aligns across 9 bases. Germline-derived CDR1 and CDR2 are MGHRA and YSYEKL. Germline trimming cut 1 base from V and 8 bases from J; bases unmatched to any gene: 6. This CDR3 is built from 15 residues. DNA for the CDR3: TGCGCCAGCAGCCAAGCTGCACAGGGGGCGGATGAGCAGTTCTTC. Translating gives CASSQAAQGADEQFF.

There are many counts of this clonotype. The chain is built from TRBV6-2 or TRBV6-3 and TRBJ1-5, with D possibly TRBD1 on 5 matching bases. This CDR3 is built from 14 residues. V lost 6 bases to trimming and J lost 2 bases, with 11 bases between them. CDR1 is MNHEY, CDR2 SVGEGT, per germline. In nucleotides, the CDR3 is TGTGCCAGCAGCTCAGGGTTTGGCAATCAGCCCCAGCATTTT. It is translated as CASSSGFGNQPQHF.

The table lists this clonotype with many counts. This sequence joins TRBV24-1 and TRBJ1-2, with D tentatively TRBD1 (6 bases). The CDR3 is 16 residues long. Trimming cost V 4 bases and J 4 bases, with 18 bases left between them. Germline V gene sequence: CDR1 KGHDR, CDR2 SFDVKD. The CDR3 bases are TGTGCCACCAGTGACAAAGATACCGGGACAATCTATGGCTACACCTTC. Protein product: CATSDKDTGTIYGYTF.

This clonotype was detected ten times or more. The chain has TRBV7-2 and TRBJ2-7; D is possibly TRBD1 (6 bases). Trimming removed 5 bases at V and 0 bases at J, with 8 bases between. CDR3 length equals 13 residues. Germline CDR1 SGHTA, CDR2 FQGNSA. In DNA form, the CDR3 reads TGTGCCAGCAGCGGACAGCACTCCTACGAGCAGTACTTC. Translation: CASSGQHSYEQYF.

This clonotype was detected many times. The chain couples TRBV7-2 to TRBJ1-2; D is possibly TRBD1 (6 bases). This CDR3 contains 15 residues. V was pared by 1 base and J by 8 bases, with 17 bases between. Germline CDR1 and CDR2: SGHTA and FQGNSA. The CDR3 DNA follows: TGTGCCAGCAGCTTAGGGGAGGCGCAACAGGGCGGCTACACCTTC. It specifies CASSLGEAQQGGYTF.

This clonotype was counted many times. The rearrangement joins TRBV6-5 to TRBJ2-7; 15 bases match TRBD2. This CDR3 spans 16 amino acids. CDR1 MNHEY and CDR2 SVGAGI come from the germline V gene. V lost 2 bases to trimming and J lost 7 bases; unmatched junction nucleotides: 6. CDR3 nucleotide sequence: TGTGCCAGCAGTTACGACGGGACTAGCGGGAGGAGGGAGCAGTACTTC. This encodes CASSYDGTSGRREQYF.